This T cell receptor beta chain was identified in a study of T-cell reconstitution after alpha-beta-depleted transplantation in children. The CDR3 runs to 17 residues. Trimming took off 3 bases at V and 1 base at J, with 18 bases between the two ends. Germline V gene lookup returns CDR1 SEHNR and CDR2 FQNEAQ (reference sequence). This clonotype was observed a few times. The TCRbeta library incorporated unique molecular identifiers. MiXCR was run by TCRdb on the PCR reads, yielding one entry per CDR3 protein. This sample has approximately 520,000 distinct CDR3 sequences, with around a third found just once.

This material consisted of PBMCs from the stem cell graft donor, taken from the stem cell graft. This chain joins TRBV7-9 and TRBJ1-1; D may be TRBD1 (5 bases). The clonotype comes from a human donor who donated a stem cell graft to a child with aplastic anemia. In nucleotides, the CDR3 is TGTGCCAGCAGCTTTAGTTTCCGCACGGACAAGAACACTGAAGCTTTCTTT. Its translation is CASSFSFRTDKNTEAFF.